This T cell receptor beta chain was documented in a study of identical twins. This clonotype was counted a few times. Its antigen is not known. In TCRdb, the 5' RACE reads were re-called with MiXCR into one record per CDR3 protein. Of hundreds of thousands of distinct CDR3 sequences detected, approximately 13% appear once; the ten largest clones hold around 1.5%. CDR1 and CDR2 from the germline V gene are MNHNS and SASEGT. V gave up 6 bases and J gave up 5 bases, with 16 bases separating them. The CDR3 contains 14 residues. Overall study results and limits: Excess sharing between twins was weaker in beta out-of-frame sequences.

These same records also appear under a second study, on yellow fever vaccine responses in identical twins.

The chain uses TRBV6-1 and TRBJ1-1; a possible D gene is TRBD1 (6 bases). Sequencing was performed on PBMCs. This TCR derives from a woman under 30 in good health. DNA for the CDR3: TGTGCCAGCAGCTCCGGACAGTTTGGGACTGAAGCTTTCTTT. It specifies CASSSGQFGTEAFF.